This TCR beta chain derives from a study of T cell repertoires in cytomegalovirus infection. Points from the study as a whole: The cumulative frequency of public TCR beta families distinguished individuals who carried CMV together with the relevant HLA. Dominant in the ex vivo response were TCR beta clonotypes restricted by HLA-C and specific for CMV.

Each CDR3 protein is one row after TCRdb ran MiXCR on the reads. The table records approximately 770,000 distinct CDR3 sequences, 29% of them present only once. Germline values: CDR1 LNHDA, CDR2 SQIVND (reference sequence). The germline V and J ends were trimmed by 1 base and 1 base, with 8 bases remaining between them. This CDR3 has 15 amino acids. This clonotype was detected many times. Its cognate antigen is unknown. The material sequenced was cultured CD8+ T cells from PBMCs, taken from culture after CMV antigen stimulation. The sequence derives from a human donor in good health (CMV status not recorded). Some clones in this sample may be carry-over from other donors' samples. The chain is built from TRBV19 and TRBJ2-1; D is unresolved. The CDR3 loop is CASSIGTPSYNEQFF. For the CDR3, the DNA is TGTGCCAGTAGTATAGGCACTCCATCCTACAATGAGCAGTTCTTC.